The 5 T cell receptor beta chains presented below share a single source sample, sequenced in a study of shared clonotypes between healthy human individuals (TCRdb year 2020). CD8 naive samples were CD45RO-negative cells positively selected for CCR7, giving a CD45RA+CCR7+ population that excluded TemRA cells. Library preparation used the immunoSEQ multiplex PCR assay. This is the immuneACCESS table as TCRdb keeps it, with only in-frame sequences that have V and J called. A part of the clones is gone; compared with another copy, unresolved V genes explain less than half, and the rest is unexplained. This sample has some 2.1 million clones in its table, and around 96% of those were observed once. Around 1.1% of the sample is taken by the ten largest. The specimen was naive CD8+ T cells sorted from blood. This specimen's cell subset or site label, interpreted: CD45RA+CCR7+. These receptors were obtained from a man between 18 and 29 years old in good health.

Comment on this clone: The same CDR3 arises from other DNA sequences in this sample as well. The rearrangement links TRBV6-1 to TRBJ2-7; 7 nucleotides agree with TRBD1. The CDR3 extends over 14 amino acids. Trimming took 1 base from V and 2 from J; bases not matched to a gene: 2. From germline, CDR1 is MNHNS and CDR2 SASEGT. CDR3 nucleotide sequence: TGTGCCAGCAGTGAAGGGACAGGCCCCTACGAGCAGTACTTC. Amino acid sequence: CASSEGTGPYEQYF.

CDR3 coding DNA: TGCGCCAGCAGCCAAGTGCCCGGGACTAGCGGGAGTCGCCCCTACGAGCAGTACTTC. Amino acid sequence: CASSQVPGTSGSRPYEQYF. The J gene is TRBJ2-7, the V gene TRBV4-3, with 14 bases lining up with TRBD2. V dropped 1 base and J dropped 2; count of bases not matched to a gene: 10. CDR1 is LGHNA, CDR2 YSLEER, per germline. The length of the CDR3 is 19 residues.

The CDR3 nucleotides are TGCGCCGTGCAGTCCGACAATTCCAACGAGCAGTACTTC. As protein: CAVQSDNSNEQYF. The rearrangement links TRBV5-1 to TRBJ2-7; D is unclear. V gave up 10 bases and J gave up 5 bases, with 19 bases separating them. The CDR3 consists of 13 residues. Germline loops: CDR1 SGHRS, CDR2 YFSETQ.

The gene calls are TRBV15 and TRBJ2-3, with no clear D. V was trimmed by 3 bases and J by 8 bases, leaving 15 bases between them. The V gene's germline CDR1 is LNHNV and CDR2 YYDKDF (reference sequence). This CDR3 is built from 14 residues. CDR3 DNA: TGTGCCACCAGCAGTGAAAGTGTCGTCGTTACGCAGTATTTT. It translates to CATSSESVVVTQYF.

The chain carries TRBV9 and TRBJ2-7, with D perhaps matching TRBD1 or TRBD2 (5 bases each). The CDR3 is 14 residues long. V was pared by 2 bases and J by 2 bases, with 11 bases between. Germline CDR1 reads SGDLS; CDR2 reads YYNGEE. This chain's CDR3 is CASSVAGTPYEQYF. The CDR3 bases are TGTGCCAGCAGCGTGGCAGGGACCCCCTACGAGCAGTACTTC.